This is a list of T cell receptor beta chains from one sample in a study of T cell changes during pregnancy in multiple sclerosis. The assay was immunoSEQ multiplex PCR, and TCRdb's table has in-frame clones only and misses some. The sample holds some 140,000 clones; about 96% are singletons and the top ten take over 0.35%. Sample: peripheral blood, taken after pregnancy. Receptors were obtained from a female donor with multiple sclerosis, enrolled in a pregnancy study. Each CDR3 is given without its conserved first and last residue. Only part of the rows carry a size: once, few, many, or a class if the clone is expanded.

cdr3_length: 12; v_call: TRBV15; j_call: TRBJ2-7; clone_size: many; cdr3_aa: ATSTRITGREQY
cdr3_length: 13; v_call: TRBV18; j_call: TRBJ2-3; clone_size: NA; cdr3_aa: ASSFRQDGSDTQY
cdr3_length: 14; v_call: TRBV4-1; j_call: TRBJ2-1; clone_size: NA; cdr3_aa: ASRKRLADSYNEQF
cdr3_length: 12; v_call: TRBV19; j_call: TRBJ2-5; clone_size: NA; cdr3_aa: ASSNSGRTATQY
cdr3_length: 15; v_call: TRBV7-2; j_call: TRBJ2-2; clone_size: NA; cdr3_aa: ASSFPGLATNTGELF
cdr3_length: 11; v_call: TRBV7-3; j_call: TRBJ2-1; clone_size: NA; cdr3_aa: ASSLRQDNEQF
cdr3_length: 15; v_call: TRBV5-1; j_call: TRBJ2-1; clone_size: NA; cdr3_aa: ASSKGLAGGGYNEQF
cdr3_length: 13; v_call: TRBV5-4; j_call: TRBJ2-3; clone_size: NA; cdr3_aa: ASSLSTGVTDTQY
cdr3_length: 10; v_call: TRBV19; j_call: TRBJ2-2; clone_size: once; cdr3_aa: ATRVDTGELF
cdr3_length: 13; v_call: TRBV4-1; j_call: TRBJ2-1; clone_size: NA; cdr3_aa: ASSGISGRPGEQF
cdr3_length: 14; v_call: TRBV11-2; j_call: TRBJ2-1; clone_size: NA; cdr3_aa: ASSWIPAGGYNEQF
cdr3_length: 12; v_call: TRBV10-3; j_call: TRBJ2-2; clone_size: NA; cdr3_aa: AIRPSTSTGELF
cdr3_length: 13; v_call: TRBV27; j_call: TRBJ2-3; clone_size: NA; cdr3_aa: ASSFETGGTDTQY
cdr3_length: 13; v_call: TRBV7-9; j_call: TRBJ2-7; clone_size: NA; cdr3_aa: ASSRGAGASYEQY
cdr3_length: 13; v_call: TRBV6-6; j_call: TRBJ2-1; clone_size: NA; cdr3_aa: ASSYGGTRFNEQF
cdr3_length: 14; v_call: TRBV5-4; j_call: TRBJ2-1; clone_size: once; cdr3_aa: ASSWPSGRVSDEQF
cdr3_length: 14; v_call: TRBV19; j_call: TRBJ1-5; clone_size: NA; cdr3_aa: ASSIELGAGNQPQH
cdr3_length: 13; v_call: TRBV25-1; j_call: TRBJ2-7; clone_size: NA; cdr3_aa: ASSALAGYSYEQY
cdr3_length: 11; v_call: TRBV28; j_call: TRBJ2-7; clone_size: once; cdr3_aa: ASRSNGLYEQY
cdr3_length: 13; v_call: TRBV2; j_call: TRBJ2-1; clone_size: NA; cdr3_aa: ASNRGLADYNEQF
cdr3_length: 13; v_call: TRBV27; j_call: TRBJ2-1; clone_size: NA; cdr3_aa: ASSLVRGSYNEQF
cdr3_length: 15; v_call: TRBV5-8; j_call: TRBJ2-1; clone_size: NA; cdr3_aa: ASGHNPTSGSMSEQF
cdr3_length: 13; v_call: TRBV19; j_call: TRBJ1-5; clone_size: NA; cdr3_aa: ATQPFSASNQPQH
cdr3_length: 13; v_call: TRBV5-1; j_call: TRBJ2-3; clone_size: once; cdr3_aa: ASSSGTGVTDTQY
cdr3_length: 12; v_call: TRBV7-2; j_call: TRBJ1-2; clone_size: NA; cdr3_aa: ASSLGVGGRGYT
cdr3_length: 13; v_call: TRBV19; j_call: TRBJ1-4; clone_size: NA; cdr3_aa: ASSIGQAINEKLF
cdr3_length: 11; v_call: TRBV29-1; j_call: TRBJ2-7; clone_size: NA; cdr3_aa: SVEEDRPYEQY
cdr3_length: 15; v_call: TRBV5-1; j_call: TRBJ2-1; clone_size: NA; cdr3_aa: ASSLGLRLAHYNEQF
cdr3_length: 14; v_call: TRBV14; j_call: TRBJ2-7; clone_size: NA; cdr3_aa: ASSQGQGGLIYEQY
cdr3_length: 11; v_call: TRBV21-1; j_call: TRBJ2-7; clone_size: once; cdr3_aa: ASPGRRAYEQY
cdr3_length: 12; v_call: TRBV21-1; j_call: TRBJ2-7; clone_size: NA; cdr3_aa: ASSKGGLSDEQY
cdr3_length: 11; v_call: TRBV14; j_call: TRBJ1-1; clone_size: few; cdr3_aa: ASSQLRNTEAF
cdr3_length: 11; v_call: TRBV15; j_call: TRBJ2-3; clone_size: NA; cdr3_aa: ATGSGATDTQY
cdr3_length: 16; v_call: TRBV14; j_call: TRBJ2-1; clone_size: NA; cdr3_aa: ASSQGGTSGSLYNEQF
cdr3_length: 13; v_call: TRBV6-5; j_call: TRBJ2-7; clone_size: NA; cdr3_aa: ASSFYTGASYEQY
cdr3_length: 14; v_call: TRBV7-2; j_call: TRBJ2-5; clone_size: NA; cdr3_aa: ASSLGGLVGLETQY
cdr3_length: 15; v_call: TRBV4-1; j_call: TRBJ1-6; clone_size: NA; cdr3_aa: ASSQRKPGQGPSPLH
cdr3_length: 11; v_call: TRBV30; j_call: TRBJ2-7; clone_size: NA; cdr3_aa: AWTAGSSYEQY
cdr3_length: 16; v_call: TRBV7-9; j_call: TRBJ2-3; clone_size: NA; cdr3_aa: ASLLEGQGRHSTDTQY
cdr3_length: 13; v_call: TRBV9; j_call: TRBJ2-3; clone_size: NA; cdr3_aa: ASSSWTSGADTQY
cdr3_length: 13; v_call: TRBV7-9; j_call: TRBJ1-4; clone_size: NA; cdr3_aa: ASSAQGDPAEKLF
cdr3_length: 12; v_call: TRBV7-8; j_call: TRBJ2-7; clone_size: NA; cdr3_aa: ASSLGRGIYEQY
cdr3_length: 13; v_call: TRBV5-4; j_call: TRBJ2-7; clone_size: NA; cdr3_aa: ASSYQGRGADEQY
cdr3_length: 8; v_call: TRBV28; j_call: TRBJ1-1; clone_size: NA; cdr3_aa: ATYDTEAF
cdr3_length: 13; v_call: TRBV29-1; j_call: TRBJ2-5; clone_size: few; cdr3_aa: SVGSQAGGPETQY
cdr3_length: 14; v_call: TRBV5-1; j_call: TRBJ1-2; clone_size: NA; cdr3_aa: ASSPGFKETNYGYT
cdr3_length: 13; v_call: TRBV2; j_call: TRBJ2-2; clone_size: NA; cdr3_aa: ASSEVAGVNGELF
cdr3_length: 13; v_call: TRBV5-1; j_call: TRBJ1-1; clone_size: NA; cdr3_aa: ASSSVGQMNTEAF
cdr3_length: 11; v_call: TRBV19; j_call: TRBJ1-5; clone_size: NA; cdr3_aa: ASSEGVNQPQH
cdr3_length: 13; v_call: TRBV9; j_call: TRBJ1-2; clone_size: NA; cdr3_aa: ASSDVRDRDRGYT
cdr3_length: 10; v_call: TRBV30; j_call: TRBJ1-3; clone_size: NA; cdr3_aa: AWGQGGNTIY
cdr3_length: 13; v_call: TRBV18; j_call: TRBJ1-5; clone_size: NA; cdr3_aa: ASSLHQGGDQPQH
cdr3_length: 12; v_call: TRBV29-1; j_call: TRBJ2-1; clone_size: NA; cdr3_aa: SAQGLAKYNEQF
cdr3_length: 12; v_call: TRBV9; j_call: TRBJ2-1; clone_size: NA; cdr3_aa: ASSVGQGGNEQF
cdr3_length: 11; v_call: TRBV5-5; j_call: TRBJ2-7; clone_size: NA; cdr3_aa: ASSLAVFYEQY
cdr3_length: 14; v_call: TRBV7-9; j_call: TRBJ1-2; clone_size: NA; cdr3_aa: ASSSPGDRGLNGYT
cdr3_length: 13; v_call: TRBV9; j_call: TRBJ2-7; clone_size: NA; cdr3_aa: ASSGGPSANYEQY